A selection of T cell receptor beta chains follows, all from one sample in a study of identical twins. Each CDR3 protein gets one entry after TCRdb re-called the 5' RACE reads with MiXCR. The sample has some 1,600,000 distinct CDR3 sequences; about 32% are singletons. Sequencing used cord blood. The receptors originated from a newborn girl in good health. Both conserved end residues are part of each CDR3. Each record gives: J gene, V gene, CDR3 protein.

TRBJ1-4	TRBV11-2	CASSAIIQGRDEKLFF
TRBJ1-2	TRBV3-1	CASSQGGGSWHGYTF
TRBJ2-1	TRBV20-1	CSARGSGRAYNEQFF
TRBJ2-7	TRBV6-1	CASSPGNYYEQYF
TRBJ2-3	TRBV12-3/TRBV12-4	CASSFRGGPQYF
TRBJ1-6	TRBV3-1	CASSQDGSSPLHF
TRBJ1-6	TRBV6-6	CASSYSPTGDLNSPLHF
TRBJ1-4	TRBV7-2	CASSPADEKLFF
TRBJ2-7	TRBV5-1	CASSSNSGGAYEQYF
TRBJ2-1	TRBV5-6	CASTGVGTRDNEQFF
TRBJ2-2	TRBV12-3/TRBV12-4	CASSLALGGSTGELFF
-	TRBV18	CASSPSAGLFYEQYF
TRBJ1-1	TRBV28	CASSRGDRTEAFF
TRBJ2-2	TRBV11-2	CASSHRFTGELFF
TRBJ2-4	TRBV27	CASSLSGLAGVKNIQYF
TRBJ2-1	TRBV9	CASSPKGQGIYNEQFF
TRBJ2-1	TRBV4-1	CASSQVTRSNNEQFF
TRBJ1-1	TRBV12-3/TRBV12-4	CASSFLLVNTEAFF
TRBJ2-2	TRBV6-5	CASSYLVRLGTENTGELFF
TRBJ2-7	TRBV21-1	CASSNGTGWPNYEQYF
TRBJ2-7	TRBV20-1	CSARDPPRPLGEQYF
TRBJ1-6	TRBV14	CASSQEGVARGKSPLHF
TRBJ1-2	TRBV7-9	CASSLDLTHPNYGYTF
TRBJ2-7	TRBV27	CASSSVGQSPYEQYF
TRBJ2-1	TRBV4-1	CASSQDHGVYNEQFF
TRBJ1-5	TRBV5-6	CASSLGVRGQGNQPQHF
TRBJ1-6	TRBV4-1	CASSQVGLNNSPLHF
TRBJ2-7	TRBV2	CASSEFSGRVYEQYF
TRBJ2-1	TRBV11-2	CASSLGGLVTNEQFF
TRBJ2-7	TRBV5-1	CASSSATSYNEQYF
-	TRBV5-1	CASSFGAGESEQYF
TRBJ2-5	TRBV12-3/TRBV12-4	CASSFRLAHQETQYF
TRBJ2-7	TRBV6-4	CASSDPRAVTYYEQYF
TRBJ1-1	TRBV7-6	CASSRRVANMNTEAFF
TRBJ1-2	TRBV27	CASSSTLDRSYGYTF
TRBJ1-2	TRBV12-3/TRBV12-4	CASNTKRDPLKYGYTF
TRBJ1-2	TRBV19	CASSIDDRDYGYTF
TRBJ1-5	TRBV27	CASSPRGAGSNQPQHF
TRBJ2-7	TRBV5-1	CASRSLAGGVAYEQYF
TRBJ1-2	TRBV5-1	CASSPLGISYGYTF
TRBJ2-7	TRBV2	CASSETSGDSYEQYF
TRBJ2-3	TRBV11-2	CASSLGRLAADTQYF
TRBJ1-1	TRBV29-1	CSVVPGTGATEAFF
TRBJ1-6	TRBV7-9	CASVEGSHSYNSPLHF
TRBJ1-2	TRBV5-1	CASSWDRPNYGYTF
TRBJ1-5	TRBV4-1	CASSQAGVDQPQHF
TRBJ2-3	TRBV20-1	CSAKIAGGSTDTQYF
TRBJ2-1	TRBV2	CASSGQTGIQTDEQFF
TRBJ2-3	TRBV9	CASSPPRSTDTQYF
TRBJ2-5	TRBV7-8	CASSLSSTDQETQYF
TRBJ1-1	TRBV15	CATSRAQGRSTEAFF